A single sample is the source of the 32 T cell receptor beta chains below, sequenced in a study of beta chain features in type 1 diabetes. Sequencing targeted expressed TCRB transcripts, as all isolated RNA had been reverse transcribed. Libraries were prepared by immunoSEQ multiplex PCR; TCRdb keeps only in-frame clonotypes and omits some of them. This sample has 100,000 to 150,000 clones, with around 15% found just once. Study-wide findings and caveats: The study found moderately but significantly shorter TCRB CDR3s in all four CD4+ subsets of Type 1 diabetes patients.

Their target antigens are unknown. Sequences were obtained from central memory CD4+ T cells from blood. Every receptor here comes from a man between 18 and 35 years old with type 1 diabetes.

This clone was found a few times. This rearrangement joins TRBV7-3 to TRBJ2-1; D is unresolved. This CDR3 comprises 12 residues. Looked up from germline, CDR1 is SGHTA and CDR2 is FQGTGA. Trimming cost V 3 bases and J 6 bases, with 6 bases left between them. The CDR3 sequence: CASSFSRNEQFF. The CDR3 bases are TGTGCCAGCAGCTTTTCCCGCAATGAGCAGTTCTTC.

This clone was picked up many times. The CDR3 loop is CASSFGTGSRETQYF. The CDR3 DNA follows: TGCGCCAGCAGCTTCGGGACAGGGTCCAGGGAGACTCAGTACTTC. The rearrangement joins TRBV5-1 to TRBJ2-4; TRBD1 agrees at 9 bases. From germline, CDR1 is SGHRS and CDR2 YFSETQ. CDR3 size: 15 residues. The ends lost 2 bases at V and 12 bases at J; junction bases unmatched: 12.

This chain connects TRBV6-6 to TRBJ1-4, with D maybe TRBD1 (6 bases). Trimming cost V 6 bases and J 2 bases, with 13 bases left between them. This CDR3 is 15 amino acids long. Germline CDR1 reads MNHNY; CDR2 reads SVGAGI (reference sequence). CDR3 sequence reads: CASSRGGPTNEKLFF. The CDR3 DNA follows: TGTGCCAGCAGCAGAGGGGGTCCCACTAATGAAAAACTGTTTTTT.

This clone occurred once. The V and J genes are TRBV7-2 and TRBJ2-1; maybe TRBD2 (7 bases). Germline loops: CDR1 SGHTA, CDR2 FQGNSA. The CDR3 has 11 residues. Trimming stripped 5 bases from V and 14 bases from J, with 13 bases between. In DNA form, the CDR3 reads TGTGCCAGCAGCCGCGGGGGCCCCGAGTTCTTC. Protein sequence: CASSRGGPEFF.

The J gene is TRBJ2-6, the V gene TRBV13; D uncertain. V was cut by 2 bases and J by 0 bases, with 17 bases left in between. The CDR3 is made up of 19 amino acids. Germline assignment: CDR1 PRHDT and CDR2 FYEKMQ (reference sequence). The CDR3 region has the DNA TGTGCCAGCAGCTTAAGTTATTTAGAATCTGGCTCTGGGGCCAACGTCCTGACTTTC. It yields the protein CASSLSYLESGSGANVLTF.

This CDR3 is CASSQADRANEQFF. The CDR3 region has the DNA TGTGCCAGCAGCCAAGCCGACAGGGCCAATGAGCAGTTCTTC. The chain carries TRBV4-2 and TRBJ2-1, with 7 bases matching TRBD1. Germline loops: CDR1 LGHNA, CDR2 YNFKEQ. The CDR3 extends over 14 amino acids. The J segment lost 6 bases and the V segment lost 1 base, leaving 3 bases of the junction unmatched.

V and J are TRBV18 and TRBJ1-2; D remains ambiguous. The V end was cut by 2 bases, the J end by 2 bases, with 9 bases between. CDR3 length: 14 residues. Germline values: CDR1 KGHSH, CDR2 LQKENI. CDR3 amino acids: CASSPIGQNYGYTF. The CDR3 nucleotides read TGTGCCAGCTCACCAATTGGGCAGAACTATGGCTACACCTTC. The full variable domain, rest sourced from reference TRBV18 and TRBJ1-2, is NAGVMQNPRHLVRRRGQEARLRCSPMKGHSHVYWYRQLPEEGLKFMVYLQKENIIDESGMPKERFSAEFPKEGPSILRIQQVVRGDSAAYFCASSPIGQNYGYTFGSGTRLTVV.

This clone was found a few times. The chain carries TRBV6-5 and TRBJ2-3; D unclear. There are 12 residues in the CDR3. The ends were cut back, 6 bases at V and 0 bases at J, with 4 bases in the middle. CDR1 is MNHEY, CDR2 SVGAGI, per germline. This CDR3 reads CASSKSTDTQYF. The CDR3 region has the DNA TGTGCCAGCAGCAAAAGCACAGATACGCAGTATTTT.

CDR3 in amino acids: CASQDTALLPEQFF. CDR3 bases: TGTGCCAGCCAAGACACGGCTCTACTCCCCGAGCAGTTCTTC. This sequence joins TRBV18 and TRBJ2-1; D gene unclear. The CDR3 totals 14 residues. CDR1 is KGHSH, CDR2 LQKENI, per germline. Between the trimmed V and J ends, which lost 8 bases and 10 bases, there was a span of 21 bases.

This clone was seen more than once but under ten times. The likely explanation is a read error, given a far larger clone one base away. This chain connects TRBV11-2 to TRBJ2-1, with 8 nucleotides matching TRBD2. Trimming took 6 bases from V and 8 from J; bases not matched to a gene: 6. CDR1 and CDR2 (germline): SGHAT, FQNNGV. The CDR3 totals 13 residues. In DNA, the CDR3 is TGTGCCAGCAGAGCGGCGGGAGGCCATGAGCAGTTCTTC. Translating gives CASRAAGGHEQFF.

This chain links TRBV5-4 with TRBJ1-2; possible D gene TRBD1, 5 bases. Trimming took 0 bases from V and 2 from J, leaving 11 bases between them. The CDR3 is 15 residues long. Germline CDR1 reads SGHNT; CDR2 reads YYREEE (reference sequence). The CDR3 region has the DNA TGTGCCAGCAGCTTGGCCCAGGGTTTCAACTATGGCTACACCTTC. It translates to CASSLAQGFNYGYTF.

This clone was counted between two and nine times. The chain joins TRBV23-1 to TRBJ2-7; possible D gene TRBD2, 6 bases. TRBV23-1 is classed as an ORF, of uncertain function. The V end lost 0 bases, the J end lost 2 bases, and 26 bases lay between the germline ends. This CDR3 spans 20 amino acids. CDR3 nucleotide sequence: TGCGCCAGCAGTCAATCGAAATTGATCACGGAGGGAATAGTCCCCTACGAGCAGTACTTC. This encodes CASSQSKLITEGIVPYEQYF.

There are a few counts of this clone. The chain links TRBV7-9 to TRBJ2-1, with 8 bases identical to TRBD2. The J segment lost 5 bases and the V segment lost 0 bases, leaving 12 bases of the junction unmatched. This CDR3 spans 18 amino acids. CDR1 SEHNR and CDR2 FQNEAQ come from the germline V gene (reference sequence). The CDR3, as DNA: TGTGCCAGCAGCTTAGCTAGGGGGGGACTAGTAGGACACAATGAGCAGTTCTTC. As protein: CASSLARGGLVGHNEQFF.

The genes are TRBV18 and TRBJ2-1; 11 bases fit TRBD2. Losses at the gene ends were 3 bases for V and 4 bases for J; bases not matched to a gene: 5. The germline gives CDR1 KGHSH, CDR2 LQKENI. The CDR3 sequence is 16 residues long. CDR3 sequence (DNA): TGTGCCAGCTCACCTCCTAGCGGGGGGTATTACAATGAGCAGTTCTTC. Residues: CASSPPSGGYYNEQFF. Filled out from reference TRBV18 and TRBJ2-1, the complete variable domain reads NAGVMQNPRHLVRRRGQEARLRCSPMKGHSHVYWYRQLPEEGLKFMVYLQKENIIDESGMPKERFSAEFPKEGPSILRIQQVVRGDSAAYFCASSPPSGGYYNEQFFGPGTRLTVL.

Note on this clone: The junction departs from germline at one end; a sequencing error may be responsible. The V call is TRBV28, the J call TRBJ1-5; D call uncertain. Germline V gene data show CDR1 as MDHEN and CDR2 as SYDVKM. The CDR3 totals 16 residues. The CDR3: CASILLHRVGNQPQHF. The CDR3 DNA sequence: TGTGCCAGCATTTTATTACATCGAGTGGGCAATCAGCCCCAGCATTTT.

In this sample, this clone turned up a few times. The V call is TRBV29-1, the J call TRBJ2-3, with a tentative D call TRBD1 (6 bases). Per the germline V gene, CDR1 is SQVTM and CDR2 is ANQGSEA. CDR3 length: 14 residues. The V end was cut by 6 bases, the J end by 2 bases, with 15 bases between. The CDR3 coding sequence is TGCAGCGTCTCACAGGGTTCTAACACAGATACGCAGTATTTT. This translates into CSVSQGSNTDTQYF.

The chain has TRBV6-6 and TRBJ1-2; no clear D gene. The CDR3 is 11 amino acids. The V and J ends lost 6 bases and 11 bases respectively, with 13 bases between them. Germline V gene data show CDR1 as MNHNY and CDR2 as SVGAGI (reference sequence). The CDR3 bases are TGTGCCAGCAGCACCGGGTCAGAGTACACCTTC. This translates into CASSTGSEYTF.

This clone was detected a few times. The chain has TRBV6-1 and TRBJ2-2; no clear D gene. CDR3 size: 13 residues. Per germline, CDR1 MNHNS and CDR2 SASEGT. The V end lost 1 base, the J end lost 6 bases, and 6 bases lay between the germline ends. CDR3 region: CASSEVFAGELFF. DNA of the CDR3: TGTGCCAGCAGTGAAGTGTTCGCCGGGGAGCTGTTTTTT.

In this sample, this clone turned up a few times. The chain links TRBV6-5 to TRBJ2-1; possibly TRBD1 for D (6 bases). The CDR3 extends over 13 amino acids. With 2 bases removed from V and 5 bases from J, the gap between germline ends came to 7 bases. Per the germline V gene, CDR1 is MNHEY and CDR2 is SVGAGI. The CDR3 reads CASSYDRHNEQFF. The DNA of the CDR3 is TGTGCCAGCAGTTACGACAGGCACAATGAGCAGTTCTTC.

This clone was seen a handful of times. The gene calls are TRBV7-6 and TRBJ2-3; D not certain. V was pared by 0 bases and J by 2 bases, with 18 bases between. The V gene's germline CDR1 is SGHVS and CDR2 FNYEAQ. The CDR3 runs to 18 residues. This CDR3 is CASSLATGSTTITDTQYF. The CDR3, as DNA: TGTGCCAGCAGCTTAGCAACTGGGTCTACTACTATCACAGATACGCAGTATTTT.

This clone has a count of ten or more. V is TRBV7-2 and J is TRBJ2-7; 12 nucleotides line up with TRBD2. In germline, CDR1 is SGHTA, CDR2 FQGNSA. The V segment lost 1 base and the J segment 6 bases; nucleotides outside the gene matches: 4. The CDR3 is made up of 15 amino acids. CDR3: CASSLELAGGTEQYF. CDR3 sequence (DNA): TGTGCCAGCAGCTTAGAACTAGCGGGAGGTACCGAGCAGTACTTC.

The rearrangement joins TRBV11-1 to TRBJ2-5, with TRBD2 matching 7 bases. The CDR3 sequence is 15 residues long. The germline CDR1 and CDR2 sequences are SGHAT and FQDESV (reference sequence). The trim removed 0 bases at V and 0 bases at J, leaving 1 base unmatched. CDR3 sequence: CASSLAGLYQETQYF. CDR3 bases: TGTGCCAGCAGCTTAGCGGGACTATACCAAGAGACCCAGTACTTC. The whole variable domain, filled in from reference TRBV11-1 and TRBJ2-5, reads EAEVAQSPRYKITEKSQAVAFWCDPISGHATLYWYRQILGQGPELLVQFQDESVVDDSQLPKDRFSAERLKGVDSTLKIQPAELGDSAMYLCASSLAGLYQETQYFGPGTRLLVL.

This clone has at least ten counts. The chain links TRBV28 to TRBJ1-5; the match to TRBD1 covers 7 bases. The J segment lost 6 bases and the V segment lost 4 bases, leaving 15 bases of the junction unmatched. Germline values: CDR1 MDHEN, CDR2 SYDVKM. The length of the CDR3 is 17 residues. CDR3 coding DNA: TGTGCCAGCAGTTCCACCGATTGGGAGGGGGCGAGTCAGCCCCAGCATTTT. This codes for CASSSTDWEGASQPQHF. Full variable domain (rest looked up from reference TRBV28 and TRBJ1-5): DVKVTQSSRYLVKRTGEKVFLECVQDMDHENMFWYRQDPGLGLRLIYFSYDVKMKEKGDIPEGYSVSREKKERFSLILESASTNQTSMYLCASSSTDWEGASQPQHFGDGTRLSIL.

This clone has a handful of counts. V gene TRBV5-1 combines with J gene TRBJ1-1, with D possibly being TRBD1 (5 bases). This CDR3 contains 17 residues. Looked up from germline, CDR1 is SGHRS and CDR2 is YFSETQ. Deletions cut 0 bases from V and 2 bases from J, with 17 bases between. CDR3 nucleotides: TGCGCCAGCAGCTTGGGACAGCCCTTCAAGATAAACACTGAAGCTTTCTTT. Translating it yields CASSLGQPFKINTEAFF.

V gene TRBV10-3 combines with J gene TRBJ2-6; tentatively, D is TRBD2 (6 bases). From germline, CDR1 is ENHRY and CDR2 SYGVKD. V was trimmed by 2 bases and J by 0 bases, leaving 8 bases between them. The length of the CDR3 is 16 residues. Here the CDR3 DNA reads TGTGCCATCAGTGAGGCGGGGCGCTCTGGGGCCAACGTCCTGACTTTC. It is translated as CAISEAGRSGANVLTF.

This clone has only a few counts. V gene TRBV25-1 combines with J gene TRBJ1-2; 10 nucleotides agree with TRBD1. Per germline, CDR1 MGHDK and CDR2 SYGVNS. The CDR3 has 13 amino acids. Unmatched junction bases numbered 5, after V lost 7 bases and J lost 6 bases. The CDR3 sequence is CASTLGQGDGYTF. Written as DNA, the CDR3 is TGTGCCAGCACCCTAGGACAGGGGGATGGCTACACCTTC.

Remarks on this clone: A much larger clone lies one base from this, so it may be a read error. The CDR3 protein is CASSSLQGGSETLYF. CDR3 nucleotide sequence: TGTGCCAGCAGCTCCTTGCAGGGTGGGTCGGAGACCCTGTACTTC. The chain recombines TRBV28 with TRBJ2-5; D is possibly TRBD1 (5 bases). The length of the CDR3 is 15 residues. Germline V gene data show CDR1 as MDHEN and CDR2 as SYDVKM.

In this sample, this clone turned up a few times. CDR3 residues: CASKGGFTDTQYF. CDR3 nucleotide sequence: TGTGCCAGCAAAGGGGGGTTCACAGATACGCAGTATTTT. The V and J genes are TRBV7-2 and TRBJ2-3; D is perhaps TRBD1 or TRBD2 (6 bases each). The CDR3 has 13 amino acids. Between the trimmed V and J ends, which lost 7 bases and 2 bases, there was a span of 10 bases. Germline V gives CDR1 SGHTA, CDR2 FQGNSA. The variable domain in full, completed from reference TRBV7-2 and TRBJ2-3, reads GAGVSQSPSNKVTEKGKDVELRCDPISGHTALYWYRQSLGQGLEFLIYFQGNSAPDKSGLPSDRFSAERTGGSVSTLTIQRTQQEDSAVYLCASKGGFTDTQYFGPGTRLTVL.

A word on this clone: A much larger clone is a single base away; this may be a read error. The chain combines TRBV30 with TRBJ2-7; D may be TRBD1 (6 bases). V was shortened by 0 bases and J by 2 bases, with 8 bases between the two germline ends. In germline, CDR1 is GTSNPN, CDR2 SVGIG (reference sequence). The CDR3 length is 13 residues. CDR3 residues: CAWSVQGPYEQYF. Here the CDR3 DNA reads TGTGCCTGGAGTGTACAGGGACCCTACGAGCAGTACTTC.

This clone was recorded at least ten times. The chain joins TRBV7-2 to TRBJ2-1, with 10 bases fitting TRBD2. The CDR3 spans 16 residues. V trimming: 2 bases; J trimming: 8 bases; junction bases outside the gene matches: 9. Germline CDR1 reads SGHTA; CDR2 reads FQGNSA. CDR3 bases: TGTGCCAGCAGCTTATCGTCTAGCGGGAGTGGGCATGAGCAGTTCTTC. It codes for CASSLSSSGSGHEQFF.

This clone was seen a few times. The rearrangement links TRBV7-2 to TRBJ2-3; D gene uncertain. Germline V gene sequence: CDR1 SGHTA, CDR2 FQGNSA. V lost 5 bases to trimming and J lost 8 bases, with 17 bases between them. The CDR3 covers 14 residues. CDR3 coding DNA: TGTGCCAGCAGCCAAGGAGTGGACCCCCCTACGCAGTATTTT. Translated, it gives CASSQGVDPPTQYF. Supplemented by reference TRBV7-2 and TRBJ2-3, the full variable domain reads GAGVSQSPSNKVTEKGKDVELRCDPISGHTALYWYRQSLGQGLEFLIYFQGNSAPDKSGLPSDRFSAERTGGSVSTLTIQRTQQEDSAVYLCASSQGVDPPTQYFGPGTRLTVL.

The chain uses TRBV2 and TRBJ1-1; no reliable D call. The CDR3 loop spans 12 amino acids. Germline V lookup: CDR1 SNHLY, CDR2 FYNNEI. Trimming took off 7 bases at V and 2 bases at J, with 8 bases between the two ends. This CDR3 is CASNKQNTEAFF. DNA for the CDR3: TGTGCCAGCAATAAACAAAACACTGAAGCTTTCTTT.